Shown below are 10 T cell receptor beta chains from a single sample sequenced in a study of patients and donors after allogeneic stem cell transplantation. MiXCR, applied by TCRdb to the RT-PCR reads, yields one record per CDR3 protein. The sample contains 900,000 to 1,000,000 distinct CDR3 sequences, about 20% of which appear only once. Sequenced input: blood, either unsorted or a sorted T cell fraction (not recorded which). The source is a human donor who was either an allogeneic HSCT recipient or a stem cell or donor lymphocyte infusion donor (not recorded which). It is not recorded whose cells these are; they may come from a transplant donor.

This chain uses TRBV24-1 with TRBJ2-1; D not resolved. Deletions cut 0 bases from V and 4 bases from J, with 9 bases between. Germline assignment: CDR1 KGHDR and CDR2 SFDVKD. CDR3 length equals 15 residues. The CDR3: CATSDLSQNYNEQFF. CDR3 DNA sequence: TGTGCCACCAGTGATTTGTCACAGAATTACAATGAGCAGTTCTTC.

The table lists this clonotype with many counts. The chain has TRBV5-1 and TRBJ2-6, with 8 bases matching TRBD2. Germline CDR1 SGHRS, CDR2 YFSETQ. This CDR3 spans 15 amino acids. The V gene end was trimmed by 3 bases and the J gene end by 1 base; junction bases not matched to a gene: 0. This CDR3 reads CASSSGGSGANVLTF. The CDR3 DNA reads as TGCGCCAGCAGCTCGGGAGGGTCTGGGGCCAACGTCCTGACTTTC.

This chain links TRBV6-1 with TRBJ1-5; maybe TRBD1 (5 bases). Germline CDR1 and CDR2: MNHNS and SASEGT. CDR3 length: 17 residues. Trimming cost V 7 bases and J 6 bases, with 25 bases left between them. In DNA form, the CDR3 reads TGTGCCAGCACCAAACAGGTTGTGAGGGGAACAACTCAGCCCCAGCATTTT. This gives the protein CASTKQVVRGTTQPQHF.

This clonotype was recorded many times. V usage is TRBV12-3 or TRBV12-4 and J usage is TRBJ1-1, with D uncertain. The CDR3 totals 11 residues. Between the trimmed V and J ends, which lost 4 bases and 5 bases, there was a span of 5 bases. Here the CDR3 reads CASSWQTEAFF. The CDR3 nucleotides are TGTGCCAGCAGTTGGCAGACTGAAGCTTTCTTT.

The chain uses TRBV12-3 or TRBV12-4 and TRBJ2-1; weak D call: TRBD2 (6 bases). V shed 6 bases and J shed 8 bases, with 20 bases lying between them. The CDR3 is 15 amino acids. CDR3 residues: CASSSDWGEVDEQFF. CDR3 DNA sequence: TGTGCCAGCAGCTCGGACTGGGGGGAAGTAGATGAGCAGTTCTTC.

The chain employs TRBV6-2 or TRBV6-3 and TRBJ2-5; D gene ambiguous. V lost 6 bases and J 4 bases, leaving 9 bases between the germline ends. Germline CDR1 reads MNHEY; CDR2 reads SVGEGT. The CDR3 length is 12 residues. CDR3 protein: CASRLIGETQYF. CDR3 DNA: TGTGCCAGCAGACTTATTGGAGAGACCCAGTACTTC.

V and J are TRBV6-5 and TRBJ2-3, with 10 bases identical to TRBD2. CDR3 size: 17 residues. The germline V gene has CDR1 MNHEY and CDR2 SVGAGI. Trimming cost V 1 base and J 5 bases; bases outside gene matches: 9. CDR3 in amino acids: CASSYWASGGRGDTQYF. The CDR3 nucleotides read TGTGCCAGCAGTTACTGGGCTAGCGGGGGCCGGGGAGATACGCAGTATTTT.

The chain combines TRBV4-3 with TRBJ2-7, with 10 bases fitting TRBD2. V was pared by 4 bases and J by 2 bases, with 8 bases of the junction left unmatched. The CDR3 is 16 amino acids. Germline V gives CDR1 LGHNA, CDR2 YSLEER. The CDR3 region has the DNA TGCGCCAGCAGCCCAACAACTAGCGGGACGCCCTACGAGCAGTACTTC. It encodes CASSPTTSGTPYEQYF.

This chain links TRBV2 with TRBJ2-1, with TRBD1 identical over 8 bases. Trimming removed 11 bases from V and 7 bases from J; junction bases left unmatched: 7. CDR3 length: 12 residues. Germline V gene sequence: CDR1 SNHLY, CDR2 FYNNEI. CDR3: CACWTGWNEQFF. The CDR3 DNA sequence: TGTGCCTGCTGGACAGGGTGGAATGAGCAGTTCTTC. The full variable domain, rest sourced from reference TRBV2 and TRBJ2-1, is EPEVTQTPSHQVTQMGQEVILRCVPISNHLYFYWYRQILGQKVEFLVSFYNNEISEKSEIFDDQFSVERPDGSNFTLKIRSTKLEDSAMYFCACWTGWNEQFFGPGTRLTVL.

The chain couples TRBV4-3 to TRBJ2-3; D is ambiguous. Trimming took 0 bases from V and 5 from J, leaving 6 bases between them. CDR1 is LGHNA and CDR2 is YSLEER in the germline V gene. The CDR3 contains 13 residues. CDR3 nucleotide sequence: TGCGCCAGCAGCCAAGATGCGGTAGATACGCAGTATTTT. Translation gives CASSQDAVDTQYF.